This TCR beta chain originates from a study of OX40 agonist ivuxolimab in advanced cancers. The wider study: With ivuxolimab, an agonistic anti-OX40 (CD134) antibody, patients were treated. Dose-escalation patients were diagnosed with hepatocellular carcinoma, melanoma, renal cell cancer or head and neck cancer. The study reported partial responses in three patients: one hepatocellular carcinoma, two cutaneous melanoma.

The germline V and J ends were trimmed by 5 bases and 1 base, with 11 bases remaining between them. CDR3 length: 14 residues. Germline V gives CDR1 LNHDA, CDR2 SQIVND (reference sequence). Sequencing used immunoSEQ multiplex PCR; TCRdb keeps in-frame clones, though not all of them. The table records 85,000 to 100,000 clones, more than 70% of them present only once. The chain couples TRBV19 to TRBJ2-5; TRBD2 is a possible D gene (6 bases). This specimen was CD4+ or CD8+ T cells sorted from blood, taken in a trial of the OX40 agonist ivuxolimab. This TCR came from an adult with an advanced solid tumor such as melanoma, head and neck, liver or kidney cancer. CDR3 region: CASSWLASQETQYF. For the CDR3, the DNA is TGTGCCAGTAGTTGGCTAGCGTCCCAAGAGACCCAGTACTTC.